The rows below give T cell receptor beta chains drawn from one sample of a study of blood T cell repertoires in COVID-19. The table came from immunoSEQ multiplex PCR; TCRdb's copy has only in-frame clones and leaves some out. The data contain some 260,000 clones, roughly 85% of them singletons. Sequencing was performed on peripheral blood. Receptors originate from a woman under 30 with acute or convalescent COVID-19. CDR3s include the opening cysteine and the closing phenylalanine or tryptophan. D genes are given only for firm matches. Clone size appears in some rows only: once, few, many, or a class for an expanded clone.

length,size,D,J,V,DNA,CDR3
15,.,.,TRBJ2-2,TRBV7-2,TGTGCCAGCAGCTTAACAGGGTCAGCCACCGGGGAGCTGTTTTTT,CASSLTGSATGELFF
13,.,TRBD1,TRBJ1-5,TRBV11-2,TGTGCCAGCAGCTTAACAGGGGATCAGCCCCAGCATTTT,CASSLTGDQPQHF
14,.,TRBD1,TRBJ1-6,TRBV19,TGTGCCAGTAGTACGGACAGGGAAGGTTCACCCCTCCACTTT,CASSTDREGSPLHF
14,.,.,TRBJ1-6,TRBV30,TGTGCCTGGAGACCTAAACAGGGTTTTTCACCCCTCCACTTT,CAWRPKQGFSPLHF
13,.,.,TRBJ2-7,TRBV5-1,TGCGCCAGCAGCTTGGAAGGGGAAAGAGAGCAGTACTTC,CASSLEGEREQYF
16,.,.,TRBJ2-7,TRBV10-3,TGTGCCATCAGCCTTGCACAGGACAGCAGCTCCTACGAGCAGTACTTC,CAISLAQDSSSYEQYF
15,.,.,TRBJ2-7,TRBV6-2/TRBV6-3,TGTGCCAGCAGTTACTTCGGACTGGACCTCTACGAGCAGTACTTC,CASSYFGLDLYEQYF
13,.,.,TRBJ2-7,TRBV15,TGTGCCACCAGCAGTCTACTAGACTACGAGCAGTACTTC,CATSSLLDYEQYF
14,.,TRBD2,TRBJ2-1,TRBV6-4,TGTGCCAGCAGTACTAGCGGGAGAGACAATGAGCAGTTCTTC,CASSTSGRDNEQFF
13,.,.,TRBJ2-3,TRBV12-3/TRBV12-4,TGTGCCAGCAGTTTATCGGGAACAGATACGCAGTATTTT,CASSLSGTDTQYF
16,once,TRBD2,TRBJ2-7,TRBV19,TGTGCCAGTAGTCTTCGGACTAGCGGGAGCTCCTACGAGCAGTACTTC,CASSLRTSGSSYEQYF
14,.,TRBD1,TRBJ1-2,TRBV6-5,TGTGCCAGCAGTTACTCGCTACAGGGGGGTGGCTACACCTTC,CASSYSLQGGGYTF
17,.,.,TRBJ1-4,TRBV4-3,TGCGCCAGCAGCCAGAAGGGAAGGGGTTCAACTAATGAAAAACTGTTTTTT,CASSQKGRGSTNEKLFF
16,.,TRBD2,TRBJ2-2,TRBV6-4,TGTGCCAGCAACATCCTAGCGGGGGGAACCCCCGGGGAGCTGTTTTTT,CASNILAGGTPGELFF